Following are 15 T cell receptor beta chains from one sample sequenced in a study of OX40 agonist ivuxolimab in advanced cancers. Libraries were prepared by immunoSEQ multiplex PCR; TCRdb keeps only in-frame clonotypes and omits some of them. Of some 70,000 clones listed, around 86% are singletons. The sample here was CD4+ or CD8+ T cells sorted from blood, taken in a trial of the OX40 agonist ivuxolimab. The receptors derive from an adult with an advanced solid tumor such as melanoma, head and neck, liver or kidney cancer.

In DNA form, the CDR3 reads TGTGCCAGCAGTTTATACCGGGACAGGGTATTCTTC. It encodes CASSLYRDRVFF. The chain uses TRBV27 and TRBJ2-1; 9 bases agree with TRBD1. In germline, CDR1 is MNHEY, CDR2 SMNVEV (reference sequence). The CDR3 has 12 amino acids. The trim removed 1 base at V and 16 bases at J, leaving 5 bases unmatched.

CDR3 loop: CASSGLPEGQPQHF. The CDR3 bases are TGTGCCAGCAGTGGACTCCCCGAGGGGCAGCCCCAGCATTTT. The chain employs TRBV6-6 and TRBJ1-5; the D gene is possibly TRBD1 (5 bases). There are 14 residues in the CDR3. Trimming shortened V by 5 bases and J by 7 bases, and 15 bases separated the two germline ends. From germline, CDR1 is MNHNY and CDR2 SVGAGI (reference sequence).

This clone appeared once. The chain is built from TRBV6-6 and TRBJ1-4, with D possibly matching TRBD1 (5 bases). With 2 bases removed from V and 8 bases from J, the gap between germline ends came to 9 bases. The CDR3 loop spans 13 amino acids. The germline CDR1 and CDR2 sequences are MNHNY and SVGAGI (reference sequence). The CDR3 sequence: CASSYQGREKLFF. The CDR3 DNA reads TGTGCCAGCAGTTACCAGGGACGGGAAAAACTGTTTTTT.

The V and J genes are TRBV30 and TRBJ2-7; TRBD1 is a possible D gene (6 bases). The CDR3 consists of 12 residues. V was trimmed by 6 bases and J by 4 bases, leaving 13 bases between them. CDR1 and CDR2 from the germline V gene are GTSNPN and SVGIG (reference sequence). CDR3 loop: CACNTGTYEQYF. DNA for the CDR3: TGTGCCTGCAACACAGGGACGTACGAGCAGTACTTC.

The rearrangement links TRBV27 to TRBJ2-7; maybe TRBD2 (5 bases). Germline-derived CDR1 and CDR2 are MNHEY and SMNVEV (reference sequence). The CDR3 is 14 residues long. V dropped 6 bases and J dropped 2 bases, with 14 bases sitting between them. The CDR3 sequence is CASRSPDSPYEQYF. Here the CDR3 DNA reads TGTGCCAGCAGATCCCCGGACTCGCCCTACGAGCAGTACTTC.

The chain employs TRBV28 and TRBJ1-2; 8 bases map to TRBD1. The trim removed 5 bases at V and 8 bases at J, leaving 7 bases unmatched. The CDR3 sequence is 13 residues long. Per germline, CDR1 MDHEN and CDR2 SYDVKM. The CDR3 sequence: CASSAGGLYGYTF. The CDR3 nucleotides are TGTGCCAGCAGTGCAGGGGGCCTCTACGGCTACACCTTC.

The chain uses TRBV19 and TRBJ2-7; 11 bases fit TRBD2. V trimming: 3 bases; J trimming: 0 bases; junction bases outside the gene matches: 10. Germline V CDR1 and CDR2: LNHDA, SQIVND (reference sequence). This CDR3 contains 18 residues. The CDR3 reads CASSIRLAGGLRSYEQYF. Written as DNA, the CDR3 is TGTGCCAGTAGTATCCGTCTAGCGGGAGGCCTCCGCTCCTACGAGCAGTACTTC.

The V gene is TRBV11-2, the J gene TRBJ2-1; D not resolved. Trimming took 5 bases from V and 0 from J, leaving 8 bases between them. Germline V gene lookup returns CDR1 SGHAT and CDR2 FQNNGV. The CDR3 has 14 amino acids. The CDR3 DNA is TGTGCCAGCAGCCCTCGGCGCTCCTACAATGAGCAGTTCTTC. Encoded protein: CASSPRRSYNEQFF.

On this clone: Other nucleotide sequences in the sample specify the same CDR3. V is TRBV7-2 and J is TRBJ1-3; D remains unclear. The CDR3 is 14 residues long. Germline V gene lookup returns CDR1 SGHTA and CDR2 FQGNSA. Trimming removed 5 bases at V and 0 bases at J, with 8 bases between. Written as DNA, the CDR3 is TGTGCCAGCAGCCCCGGGAACTCTGGAAACACCATATATTTT. It codes for CASSPGNSGNTIYF.

The CDR3 loop is CASSLGPEAPLSEQYF. The DNA for the CDR3 is TGCGCCAGCAGCTTGGGTCCGGAGGCACCATTGTCCGAGCAGTACTTC. V usage is TRBV5-1 and J usage is TRBJ2-7; TRBD2 might be the D (5 bases). The V end was cut by 0 bases, the J end by 6 bases, with 19 bases between. The CDR3 loop spans 16 amino acids. The V gene's germline CDR1 is SGHRS and CDR2 YFSETQ.

This chain joins TRBV6-5 and TRBJ2-1; D might be TRBD1 (6 bases). The CDR3 totals 13 residues. Germline V lookup: CDR1 MNHEY, CDR2 SVGAGI. Trimming removed 5 bases from V and 6 bases from J, with 11 bases in between. CDR3 sequence: CASSQRGGNEQFF. CDR3 coding DNA: TGTGCCAGCAGTCAACGAGGGGGCAATGAGCAGTTCTTC.

The V gene is TRBV6-6, the J gene TRBJ1-1; D is unclear. With 8 bases removed from V and 4 bases from J, the gap between germline ends came to 17 bases. The CDR3 loop spans 14 amino acids. Germline CDR1 is MNHNY and CDR2 is SVGAGI (reference sequence). CDR3 in amino acids: CASLPGGGGTEAFF. The CDR3 DNA follows: TGTGCCAGCTTGCCGGGAGGAGGCGGCACTGAAGCTTTCTTT.

The CDR3 DNA sequence: TGTGCCAGCTCACGGCCGGGACAGGGGTCCTACGAGCAGTACTTC. Translation: CASSRPGQGSYEQYF. V and J are TRBV18 and TRBJ2-7; 10 bases match TRBD1. V was clipped by 4 bases and J by 1 base; unmatched bases: 4. Per the germline V gene, CDR1 is KGHSH and CDR2 is LQKENI. This CDR3 contains 15 residues.

V gene TRBV5-4 combines with J gene TRBJ1-2, with 9 bases aligning to TRBD1. The CDR3 length is 15 residues. Germline V gives CDR1 SGHNT, CDR2 YYREEE (reference sequence). V lost 3 bases, J lost 2 bases, and 5 bases stayed unmatched. The CDR3: CASSSGTGTNYGYTF. DNA of the CDR3: TGTGCCAGCAGCTCGGGGACAGGGACAAACTATGGCTACACCTTC.

The chain has TRBV9 and TRBJ1-2; D perhaps matches TRBD1 (6 bases). Trimming removed 0 bases from V and 5 bases from J, with 11 bases in between. The CDR3 is 14 residues long. The germline V gene encodes CDR1 SGDLS and CDR2 YYNGEE. The CDR3 bases are TGTGCCAGCAGCGTAGACAGGGCGGGGTATGGCTACACCTTC. As protein: CASSVDRAGYGYTF.